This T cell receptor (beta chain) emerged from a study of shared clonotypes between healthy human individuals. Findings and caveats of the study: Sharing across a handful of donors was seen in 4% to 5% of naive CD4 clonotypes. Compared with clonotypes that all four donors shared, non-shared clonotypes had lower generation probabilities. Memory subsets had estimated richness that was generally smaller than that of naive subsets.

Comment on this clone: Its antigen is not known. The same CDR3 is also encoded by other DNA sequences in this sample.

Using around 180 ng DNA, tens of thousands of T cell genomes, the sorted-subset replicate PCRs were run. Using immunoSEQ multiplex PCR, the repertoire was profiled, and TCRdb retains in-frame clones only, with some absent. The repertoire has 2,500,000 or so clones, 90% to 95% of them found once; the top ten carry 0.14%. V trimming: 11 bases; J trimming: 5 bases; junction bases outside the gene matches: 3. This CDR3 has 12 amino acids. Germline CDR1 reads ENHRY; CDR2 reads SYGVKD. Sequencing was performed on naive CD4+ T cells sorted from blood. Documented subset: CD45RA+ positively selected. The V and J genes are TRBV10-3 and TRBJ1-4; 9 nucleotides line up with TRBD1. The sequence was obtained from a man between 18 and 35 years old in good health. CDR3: CAAGQGNEKLFF. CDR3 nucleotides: TGTGCCGCAGGACAGGGGAATGAAAAACTGTTTTTT.